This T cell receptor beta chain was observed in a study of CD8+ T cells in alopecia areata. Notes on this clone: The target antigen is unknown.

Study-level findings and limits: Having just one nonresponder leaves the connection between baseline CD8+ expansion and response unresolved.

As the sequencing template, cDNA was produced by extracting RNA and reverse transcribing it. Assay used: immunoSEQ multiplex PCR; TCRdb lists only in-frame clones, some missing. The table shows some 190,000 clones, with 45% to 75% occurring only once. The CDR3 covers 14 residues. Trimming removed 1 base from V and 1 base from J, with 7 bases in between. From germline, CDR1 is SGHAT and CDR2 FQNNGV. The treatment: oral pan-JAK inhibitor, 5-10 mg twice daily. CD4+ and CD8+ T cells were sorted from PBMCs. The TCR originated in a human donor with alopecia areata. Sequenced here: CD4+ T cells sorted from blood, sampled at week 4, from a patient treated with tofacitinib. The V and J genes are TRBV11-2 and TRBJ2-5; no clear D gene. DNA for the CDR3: TGTGCCAGCAGCTTAGCCCTTACCCAAGAGACCCAGTACTTC. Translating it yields CASSLALTQETQYF. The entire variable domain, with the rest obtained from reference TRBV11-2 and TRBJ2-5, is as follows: EAGVAQSPRYKIIEKRQSVAFWCNPISGHATLYWYQQILGQGPKLLIQFQNNGVVDDSQLPKDRFSAERLKGVDSTLKIQPAKLEDSAVYLCASSLALTQETQYFGPGTRLLVL.